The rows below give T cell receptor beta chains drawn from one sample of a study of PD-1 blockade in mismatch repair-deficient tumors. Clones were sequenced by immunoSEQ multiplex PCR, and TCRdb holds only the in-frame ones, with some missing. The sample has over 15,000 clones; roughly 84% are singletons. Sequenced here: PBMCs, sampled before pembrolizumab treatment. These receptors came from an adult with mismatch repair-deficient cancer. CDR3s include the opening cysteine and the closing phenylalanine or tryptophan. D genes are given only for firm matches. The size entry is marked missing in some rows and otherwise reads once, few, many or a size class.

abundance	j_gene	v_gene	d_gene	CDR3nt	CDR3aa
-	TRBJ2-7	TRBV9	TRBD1	TGTGCCAGCAGCGTAGAACAGGGGACCGAGCAGTACTTC	CASSVEQGTEQYF
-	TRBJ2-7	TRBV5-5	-	TGTGCCAGCGCCGTCGGCTATAAGCAGTACTTC	CASAVGYKQYF
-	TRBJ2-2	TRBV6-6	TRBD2	TGTGCCAGCAGGACGGGGGGACTTAGCCGAGGCGGGGAGCTGTTTTTT	CASRTGGLSRGGELFF
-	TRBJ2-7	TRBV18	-	TGTGCCAGCTCACCACAGGGGTCCCGGTCCTACGAGCAGTACTTC	CASSPQGSRSYEQYF
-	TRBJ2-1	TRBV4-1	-	TGCGCCAGCAGTGGCGGCTCCCTCGGGTACAATGAGCAGTTCTTC	CASSGGSLGYNEQFF
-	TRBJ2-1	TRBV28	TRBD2	TGTGCCAGCAGTTTTGCGGGGGGGACTCCGCTGTACAATGAGCAGTTCTTC	CASSFAGGTPLYNEQFF
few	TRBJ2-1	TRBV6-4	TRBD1	TGTGCCAGCAGTGACCGAATCGGGACAGGGGGCAATGAGCAGTTCTTC	CASSDRIGTGGNEQFF
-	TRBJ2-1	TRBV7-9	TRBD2	TGTGCCTTGCAAGGGGCGGGAGGGCCAACTGAGCAGTTCTTC	CALQGAGGPTEQFF
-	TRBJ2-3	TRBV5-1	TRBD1	TGCGCCAGCAGCTCGGACAGGGGGTCAGATACGCAGTATTTT	CASSSDRGSDTQYF
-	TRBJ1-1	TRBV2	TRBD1	TGTGCCAGCAGTGACCAGGGACAGTCCAGCTCTGAAGCTTTCTTT	CASSDQGQSSSEAFF
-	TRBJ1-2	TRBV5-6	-	TGTGCCAGCAGCCTAAGGCCCTATGGCTACACCTTC	CASSLRPYGYTF
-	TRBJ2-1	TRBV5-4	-	TGTGCCAGCAGCTTCGCCGGGGGCTCCTACAATGAGCAGTTCTTC	CASSFAGGSYNEQFF
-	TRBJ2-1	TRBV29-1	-	TGCAGCGTTGAAGATTACTACAATGAGCAGTTCTTC	CSVEDYYNEQFF
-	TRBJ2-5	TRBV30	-	TGTGCCTGGAGTAGGGCCCGGGAGACCCAGTACTTC	CAWSRARETQYF
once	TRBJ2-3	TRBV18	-	TGTGCCAGCTCACTGACCGGGACAGATACGCAGTATTTT	CASSLTGTDTQYF
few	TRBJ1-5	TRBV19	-	TGTGCCAGTACCCCAGGTGGTAGATGGAATCAGCCCCAGCATTTT	CASTPGGRWNQPQHF
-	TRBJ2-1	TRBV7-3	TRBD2	TGTGCCAGCAGCTTAAGGGGCGGGAGCTCCTACAATGAGCAGTTCTTC	CASSLRGGSSYNEQFF
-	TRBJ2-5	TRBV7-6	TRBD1	TGTGCCAGCAGCTTAAACCCCGATAGGGGGCGGGAGACCCAGTACTTC	CASSLNPDRGRETQYF
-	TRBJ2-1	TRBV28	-	TGTGCCAGCAGTTGGGTGCGGGACATTGATGAGCAGTTCTTC	CASSWVRDIDEQFF
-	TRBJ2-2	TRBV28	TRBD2	TGTGCCAGCAGTTTGACTCTGGGACTAGCGGGAGTCGCGGGGACCGGGGAGCTGTTTTTT	CASSLTLGLAGVAGTGELFF
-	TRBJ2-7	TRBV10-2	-	TGCGCCAGCGGTCCCAAAGCTGGTGTGAGCTCCTACGAGCAGTACTTC	CASGPKAGVSSYEQYF
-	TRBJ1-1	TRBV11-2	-	TGTGCCAGCAGCTACCCCCTCGGGGGGATGAACACTGAAGCTTTCTTT	CASSYPLGGMNTEAFF
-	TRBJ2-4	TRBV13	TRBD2	TGTGCCAGCAGCTCCGCGGGAGGGCTAGCCAAAAACATTCAGTACTTC	CASSSAGGLAKNIQYF
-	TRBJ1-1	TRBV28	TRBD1	TGTGCCAGCAGTTCAGGGGGATTGAACACTGAAGCTTTCTTT	CASSSGGLNTEAFF
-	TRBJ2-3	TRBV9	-	TGTGCCAGCACCCCGTCGGGGGCGCAGGGAGATACGCAGTATTTT	CASTPSGAQGDTQYF
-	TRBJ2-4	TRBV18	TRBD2	TGTGCCAGCTCACCGGGGGGGCGGGAGGTTTTATTAGCCAAAAACATTCAGTACTTC	CASSPGGREVLLAKNIQYF
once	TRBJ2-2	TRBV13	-	TGTGCCAGCCGACGGGGGTACGAAGGCACCGGGGAGCTGTTTTTT	CASRRGYEGTGELFF
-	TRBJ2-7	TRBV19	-	TGTGCCAGTGATCAGGGCTACGAGCAGTACTTC	CASDQGYEQYF
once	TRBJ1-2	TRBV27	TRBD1	TGTGCCAGCAGTTTATCGACAGGGAGCCCTTATGGCTACACCTTC	CASSLSTGSPYGYTF
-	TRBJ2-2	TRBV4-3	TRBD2	TGCGCCAGCAGCCATGAAACTAGCGGGAGGTTCATCGGGGAGCTGTTTTTT	CASSHETSGRFIGELFF
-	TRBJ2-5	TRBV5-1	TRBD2	TGCGCCAGCAGTGAGGGACTAGCGCAAGAGACCCAGTACTTC	CASSEGLAQETQYF
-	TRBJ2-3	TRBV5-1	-	TGCGCCAGCAGCTTGCCGTCTAGAAACACAGATACGCAGTATTTT	CASSLPSRNTDTQYF
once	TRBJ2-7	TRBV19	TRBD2	TGTGCCAGTAGTATCGCGGCTAGCGGGGCCTACGAGCAGTACTTC	CASSIAASGAYEQYF
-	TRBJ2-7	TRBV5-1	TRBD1	TGCGCCAGCAGCCGCGACAGGGGGCGAAACGAGCAGTACTTC	CASSRDRGRNEQYF
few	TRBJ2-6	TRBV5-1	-	TGCGCCAGCAGTTCCGGGGGCTCTGGGGCCAACGTCCTGACTTTC	CASSSGGSGANVLTF
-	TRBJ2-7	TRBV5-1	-	TGCGCCAGCAGCTTGGGGGCCGATACACTAGGATTCTACGAGCAGTACTTC	CASSLGADTLGFYEQYF
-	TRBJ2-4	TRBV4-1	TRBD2	TGCGCCAGCAGCCAAAAACCTAGCGGGGTCCTAGCCAAAAACATTCAGTACTTC	CASSQKPSGVLAKNIQYF
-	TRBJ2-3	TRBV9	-	TGTGCCAGCAGCGTAGAGTCGGGATTAGATACGCAGTATTTT	CASSVESGLDTQYF
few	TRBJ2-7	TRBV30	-	TGTGCCTGGTGTCACCGGGACCGAGGATTCTACGAGCAGTACTTC	CAWCHRDRGFYEQYF
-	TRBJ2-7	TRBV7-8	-	TGTGCCAGCAGCCAGCACAACGTCGAGCAGTACTTC	CASSQHNVEQYF
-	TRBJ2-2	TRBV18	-	TGTGCCAGCTCATCCGTAAACACCGGGGAGCTGTTTTTT	CASSSVNTGELFF
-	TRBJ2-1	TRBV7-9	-	TGTGCCAGCAGCTTAGTCGGTGGCAATGAGCAGTTCTTC	CASSLVGGNEQFF